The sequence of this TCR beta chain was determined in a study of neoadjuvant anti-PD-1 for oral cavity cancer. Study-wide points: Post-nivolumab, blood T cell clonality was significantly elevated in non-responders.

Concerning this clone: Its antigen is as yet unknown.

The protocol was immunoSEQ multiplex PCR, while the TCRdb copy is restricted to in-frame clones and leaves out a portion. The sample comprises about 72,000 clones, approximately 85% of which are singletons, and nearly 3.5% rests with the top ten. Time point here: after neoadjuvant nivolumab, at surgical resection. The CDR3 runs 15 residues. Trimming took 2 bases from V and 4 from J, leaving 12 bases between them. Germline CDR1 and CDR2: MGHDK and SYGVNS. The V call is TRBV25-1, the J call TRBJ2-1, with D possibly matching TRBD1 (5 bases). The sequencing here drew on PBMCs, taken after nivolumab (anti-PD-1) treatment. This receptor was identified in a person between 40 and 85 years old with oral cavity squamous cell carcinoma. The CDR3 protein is CASSESRVQYNEQFF. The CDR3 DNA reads TGTGCCAGCAGTGAAAGCAGGGTCCAATACAATGAGCAGTTCTTC.